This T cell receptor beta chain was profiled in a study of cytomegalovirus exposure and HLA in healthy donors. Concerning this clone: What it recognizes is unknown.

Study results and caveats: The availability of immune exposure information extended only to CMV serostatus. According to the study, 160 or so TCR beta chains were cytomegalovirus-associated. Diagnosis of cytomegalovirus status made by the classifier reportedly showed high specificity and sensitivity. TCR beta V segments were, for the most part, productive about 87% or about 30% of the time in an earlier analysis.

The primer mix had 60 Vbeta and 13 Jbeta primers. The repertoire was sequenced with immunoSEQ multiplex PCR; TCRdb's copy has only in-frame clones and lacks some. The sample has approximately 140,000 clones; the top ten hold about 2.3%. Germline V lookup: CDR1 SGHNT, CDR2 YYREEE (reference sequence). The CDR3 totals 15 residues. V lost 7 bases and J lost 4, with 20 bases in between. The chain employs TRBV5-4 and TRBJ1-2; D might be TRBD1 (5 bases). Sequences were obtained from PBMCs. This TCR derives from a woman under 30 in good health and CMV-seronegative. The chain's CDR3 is CASATQSGGIYGYTF. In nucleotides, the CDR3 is TGTGCCAGCGCTACCCAAAGCGGGGGGATCTATGGCTACACCTTC. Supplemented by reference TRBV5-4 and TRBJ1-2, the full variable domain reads ETGVTQSPTHLIKTRGQQVTLRCSSQSGHNTVSWYQQALGQGPQFIFQYYREEENGRGNFPPRFSGLQFPNYSSELNVNALELDDSALYLCASATQSGGIYGYTFGSGTRLTVV.